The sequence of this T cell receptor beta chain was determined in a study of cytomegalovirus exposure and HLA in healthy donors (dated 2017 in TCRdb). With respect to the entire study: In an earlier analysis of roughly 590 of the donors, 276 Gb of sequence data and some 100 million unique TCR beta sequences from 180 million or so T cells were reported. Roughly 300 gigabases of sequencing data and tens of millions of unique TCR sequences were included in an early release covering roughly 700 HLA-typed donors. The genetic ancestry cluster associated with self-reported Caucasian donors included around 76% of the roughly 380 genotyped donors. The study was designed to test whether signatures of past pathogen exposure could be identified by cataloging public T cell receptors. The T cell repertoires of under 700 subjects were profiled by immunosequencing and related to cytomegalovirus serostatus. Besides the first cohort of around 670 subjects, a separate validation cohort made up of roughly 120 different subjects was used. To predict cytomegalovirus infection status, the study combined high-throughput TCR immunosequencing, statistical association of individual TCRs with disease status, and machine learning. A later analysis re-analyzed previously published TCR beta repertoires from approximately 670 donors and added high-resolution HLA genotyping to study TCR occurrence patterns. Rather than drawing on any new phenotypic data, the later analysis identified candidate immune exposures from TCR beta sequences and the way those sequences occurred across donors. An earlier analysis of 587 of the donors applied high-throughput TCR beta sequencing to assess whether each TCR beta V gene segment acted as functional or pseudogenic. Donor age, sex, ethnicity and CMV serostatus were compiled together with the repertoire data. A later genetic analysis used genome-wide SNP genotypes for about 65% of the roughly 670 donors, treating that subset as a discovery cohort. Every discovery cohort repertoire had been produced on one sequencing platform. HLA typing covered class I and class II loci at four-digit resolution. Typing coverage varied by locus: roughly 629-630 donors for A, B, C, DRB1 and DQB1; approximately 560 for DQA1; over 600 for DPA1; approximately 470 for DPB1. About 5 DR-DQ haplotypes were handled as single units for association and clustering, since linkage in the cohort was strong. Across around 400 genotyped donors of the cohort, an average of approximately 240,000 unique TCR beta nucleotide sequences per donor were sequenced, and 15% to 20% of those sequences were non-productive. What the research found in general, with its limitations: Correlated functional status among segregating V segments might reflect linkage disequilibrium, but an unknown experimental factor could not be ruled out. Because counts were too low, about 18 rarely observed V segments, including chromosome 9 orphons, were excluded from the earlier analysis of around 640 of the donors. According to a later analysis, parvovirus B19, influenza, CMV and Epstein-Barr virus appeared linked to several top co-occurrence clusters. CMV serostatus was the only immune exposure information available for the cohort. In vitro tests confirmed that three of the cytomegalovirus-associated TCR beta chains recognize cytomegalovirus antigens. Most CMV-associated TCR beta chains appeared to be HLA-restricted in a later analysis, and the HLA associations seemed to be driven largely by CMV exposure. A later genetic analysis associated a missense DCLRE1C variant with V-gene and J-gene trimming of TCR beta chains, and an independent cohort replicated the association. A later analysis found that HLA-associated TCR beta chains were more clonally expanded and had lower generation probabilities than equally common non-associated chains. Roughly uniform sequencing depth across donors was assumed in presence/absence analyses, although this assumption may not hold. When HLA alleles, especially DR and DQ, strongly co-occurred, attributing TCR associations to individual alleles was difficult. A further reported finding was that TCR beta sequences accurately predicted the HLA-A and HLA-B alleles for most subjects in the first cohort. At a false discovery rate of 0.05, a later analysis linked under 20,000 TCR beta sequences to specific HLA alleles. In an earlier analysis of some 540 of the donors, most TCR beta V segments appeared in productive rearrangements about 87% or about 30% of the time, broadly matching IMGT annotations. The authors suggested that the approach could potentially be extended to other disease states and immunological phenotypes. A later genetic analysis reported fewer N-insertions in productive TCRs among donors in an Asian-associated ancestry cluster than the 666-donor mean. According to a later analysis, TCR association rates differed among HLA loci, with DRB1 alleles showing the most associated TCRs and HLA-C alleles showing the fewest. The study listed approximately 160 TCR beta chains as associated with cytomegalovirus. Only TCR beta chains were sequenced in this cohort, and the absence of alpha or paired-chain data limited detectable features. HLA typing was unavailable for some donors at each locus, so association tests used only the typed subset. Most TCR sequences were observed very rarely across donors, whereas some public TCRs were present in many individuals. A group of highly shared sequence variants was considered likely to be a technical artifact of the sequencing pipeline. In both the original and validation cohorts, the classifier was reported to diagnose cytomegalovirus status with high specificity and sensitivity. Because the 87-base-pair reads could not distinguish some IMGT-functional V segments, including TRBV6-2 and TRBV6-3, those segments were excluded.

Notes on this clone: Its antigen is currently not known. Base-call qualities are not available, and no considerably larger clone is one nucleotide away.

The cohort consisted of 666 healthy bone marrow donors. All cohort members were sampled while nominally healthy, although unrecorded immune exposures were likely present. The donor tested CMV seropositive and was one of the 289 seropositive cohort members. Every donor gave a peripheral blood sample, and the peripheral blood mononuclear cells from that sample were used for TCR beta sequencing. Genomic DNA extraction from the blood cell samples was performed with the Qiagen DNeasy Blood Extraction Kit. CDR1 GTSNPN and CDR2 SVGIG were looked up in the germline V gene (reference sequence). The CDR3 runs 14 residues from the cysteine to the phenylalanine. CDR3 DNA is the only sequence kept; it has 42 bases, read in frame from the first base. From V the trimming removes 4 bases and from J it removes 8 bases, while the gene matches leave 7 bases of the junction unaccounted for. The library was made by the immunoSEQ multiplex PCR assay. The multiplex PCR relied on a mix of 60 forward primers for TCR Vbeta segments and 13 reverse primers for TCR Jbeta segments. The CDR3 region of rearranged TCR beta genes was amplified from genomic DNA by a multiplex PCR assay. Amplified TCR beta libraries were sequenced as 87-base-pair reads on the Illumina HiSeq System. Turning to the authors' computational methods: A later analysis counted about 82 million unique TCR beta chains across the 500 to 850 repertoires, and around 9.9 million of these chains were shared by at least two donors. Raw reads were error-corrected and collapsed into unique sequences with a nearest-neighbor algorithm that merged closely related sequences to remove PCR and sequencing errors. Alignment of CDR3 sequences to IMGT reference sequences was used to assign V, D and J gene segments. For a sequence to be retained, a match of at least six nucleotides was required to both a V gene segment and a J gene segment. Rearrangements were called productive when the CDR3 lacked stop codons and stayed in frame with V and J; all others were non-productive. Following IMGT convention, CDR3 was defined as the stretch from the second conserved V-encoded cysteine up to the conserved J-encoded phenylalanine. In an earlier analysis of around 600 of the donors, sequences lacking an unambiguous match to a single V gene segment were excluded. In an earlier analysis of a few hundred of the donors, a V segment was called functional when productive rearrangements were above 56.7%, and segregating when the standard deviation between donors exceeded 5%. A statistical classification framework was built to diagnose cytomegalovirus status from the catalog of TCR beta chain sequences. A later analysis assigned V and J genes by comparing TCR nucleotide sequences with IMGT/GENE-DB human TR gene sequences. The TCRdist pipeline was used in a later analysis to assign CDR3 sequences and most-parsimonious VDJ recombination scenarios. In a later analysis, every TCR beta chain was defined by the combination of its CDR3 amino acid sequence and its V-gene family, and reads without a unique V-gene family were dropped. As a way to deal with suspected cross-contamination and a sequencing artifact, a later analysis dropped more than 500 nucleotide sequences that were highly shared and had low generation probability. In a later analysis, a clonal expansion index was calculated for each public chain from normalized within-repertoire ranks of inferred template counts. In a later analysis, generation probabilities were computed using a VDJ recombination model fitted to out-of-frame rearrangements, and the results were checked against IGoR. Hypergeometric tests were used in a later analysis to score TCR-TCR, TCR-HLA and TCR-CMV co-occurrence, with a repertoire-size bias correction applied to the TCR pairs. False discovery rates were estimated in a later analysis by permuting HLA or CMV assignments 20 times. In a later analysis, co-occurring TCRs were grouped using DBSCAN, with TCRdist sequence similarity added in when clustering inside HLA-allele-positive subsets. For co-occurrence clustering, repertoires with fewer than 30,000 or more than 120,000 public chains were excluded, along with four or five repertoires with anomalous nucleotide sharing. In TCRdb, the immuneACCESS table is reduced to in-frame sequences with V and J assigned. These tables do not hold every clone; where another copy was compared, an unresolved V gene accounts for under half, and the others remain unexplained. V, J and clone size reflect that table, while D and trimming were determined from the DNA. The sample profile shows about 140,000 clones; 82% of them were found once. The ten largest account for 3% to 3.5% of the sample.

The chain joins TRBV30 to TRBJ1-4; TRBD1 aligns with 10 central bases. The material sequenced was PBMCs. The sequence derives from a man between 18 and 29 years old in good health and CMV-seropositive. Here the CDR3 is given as CAWNRQGASEKLFF. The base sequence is TGTGCCTGGAACAGACAGGGGGCTAGCGAAAAACTGTTTTTT.